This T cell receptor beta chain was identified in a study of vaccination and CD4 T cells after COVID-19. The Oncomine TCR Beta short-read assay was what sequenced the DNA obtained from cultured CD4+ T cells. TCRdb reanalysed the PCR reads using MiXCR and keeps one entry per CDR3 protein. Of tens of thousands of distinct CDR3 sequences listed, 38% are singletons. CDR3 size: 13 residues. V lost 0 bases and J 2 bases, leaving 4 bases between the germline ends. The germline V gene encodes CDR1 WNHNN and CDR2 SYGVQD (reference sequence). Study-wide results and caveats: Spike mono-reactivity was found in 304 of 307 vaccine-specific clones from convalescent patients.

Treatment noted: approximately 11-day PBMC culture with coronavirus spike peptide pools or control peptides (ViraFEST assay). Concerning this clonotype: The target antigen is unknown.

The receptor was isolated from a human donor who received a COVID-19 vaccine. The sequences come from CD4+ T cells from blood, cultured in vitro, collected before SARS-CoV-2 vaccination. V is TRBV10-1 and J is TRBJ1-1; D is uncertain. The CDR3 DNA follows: TGCGCCAGCAGTGAGTCGAGAAACACTGAAGCTTTCTTT. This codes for CASSESRNTEAFF.